There are a few counts of the clone carrying this T cell receptor beta chain. Its antigen remains unknown. Noted treatment: roughly 10-day PBMC culture with coronavirus spike peptide pools or control peptides (ViraFEST assay). This entry comes from a study of vaccination and CD4 T cells after COVID-19. Sequencing of cultured CD4+ T cell DNA used the Oncomine TCR Beta short-read assay. TCRdb re-derived calls from the PCR reads in MiXCR, one entry per CDR3 protein. Of over 11,000 distinct CDR3 sequences in the sample, about 50% were seen once. This receptor was taken from a human donor who had recovered from COVID-19. Material for sequencing was CD4+ T cells from blood, cultured in vitro.

The CDR3 here is CASSSQGAPTYEQYF. The CDR3 bases are TGTGCCAGCAGCTCACAGGGGGCTCCGACCTACGAGCAGTACTTC. J is TRBJ2-7 and V is TRBV7-2, with 9 bases that match TRBD1. Unmatched junction bases numbered 6, after V lost 4 bases and J lost 2 bases. Germline V lookup: CDR1 SGHTA, CDR2 FQGNSA. This CDR3 comprises 15 residues.